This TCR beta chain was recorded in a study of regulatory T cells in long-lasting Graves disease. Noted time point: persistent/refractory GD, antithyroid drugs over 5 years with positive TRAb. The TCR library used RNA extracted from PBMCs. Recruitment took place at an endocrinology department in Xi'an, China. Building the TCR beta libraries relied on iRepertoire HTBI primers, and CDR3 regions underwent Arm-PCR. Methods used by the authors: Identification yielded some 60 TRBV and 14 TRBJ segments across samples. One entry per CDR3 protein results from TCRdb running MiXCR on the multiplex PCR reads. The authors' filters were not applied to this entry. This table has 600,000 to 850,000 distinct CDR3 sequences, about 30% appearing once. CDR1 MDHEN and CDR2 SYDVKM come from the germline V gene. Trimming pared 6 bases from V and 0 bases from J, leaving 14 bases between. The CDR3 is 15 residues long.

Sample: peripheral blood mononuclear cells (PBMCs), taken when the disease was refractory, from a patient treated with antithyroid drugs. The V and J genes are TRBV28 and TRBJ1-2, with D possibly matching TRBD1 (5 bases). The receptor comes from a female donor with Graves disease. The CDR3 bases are TGTGCCAGCAGCCCCCAGGGTCGAACTAACTATGGCTACACCTTC. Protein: CASSPQGRTNYGYTF.